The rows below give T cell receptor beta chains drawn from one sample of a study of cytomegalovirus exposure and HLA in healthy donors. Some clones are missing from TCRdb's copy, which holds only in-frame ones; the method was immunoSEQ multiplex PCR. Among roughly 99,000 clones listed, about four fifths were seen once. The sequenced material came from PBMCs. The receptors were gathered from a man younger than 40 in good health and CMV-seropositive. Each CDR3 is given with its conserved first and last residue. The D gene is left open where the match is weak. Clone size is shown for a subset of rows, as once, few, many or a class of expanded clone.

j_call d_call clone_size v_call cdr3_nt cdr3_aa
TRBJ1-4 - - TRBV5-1 TGCGCCAGCAGCTTGGGGCAGGAACCTGAAAAACTGTTTTTT CASSLGQEPEKLFF
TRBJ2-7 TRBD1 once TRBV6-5 TGTGCCAGCAAACTGGGGACAGACCATACCTACGAGCAGTACTTC CASKLGTDHTYEQYF
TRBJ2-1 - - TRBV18 TGTGCCAGCTCACTGGAGGGTCCCTACAATGAGCAGTTCTTC CASSLEGPYNEQFF
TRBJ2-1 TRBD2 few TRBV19 TGTGCCAGTAGTCCTCCAGCGGGGGGGTTGGATGAGCAGTTCTTC CASSPPAGGLDEQFF
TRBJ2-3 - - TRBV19 TGTGCCAGTAGTAAGGCGGGCGGCACAGATACGCAGTATTTT CASSKAGGTDTQYF
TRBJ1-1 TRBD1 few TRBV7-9 TGTTCCAGCAGCTTACCAGGGGGCGTCACTGAAGCTTTCTTT CSSSLPGGVTEAFF
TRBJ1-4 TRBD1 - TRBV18 TGTGCCAGCTCGTCAAGGACAGGGGCTAATGAAAAACTGTTTTTT CASSSRTGANEKLFF
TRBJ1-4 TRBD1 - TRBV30 TGTGCCTGGAGTGTAGGACAGGGGAGTGAAAAACTGTTTTTT CAWSVGQGSEKLFF
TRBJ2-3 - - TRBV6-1 TGTGCCAGCAGTGAAGGCCTTAGCGCAGATACGCAGTATTTT CASSEGLSADTQYF
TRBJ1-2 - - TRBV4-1 TGCGCCAGCAGCCAATTAAGGGGTGCGTATGGCTACACCTTC CASSQLRGAYGYTF
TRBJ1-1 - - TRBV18 TGTGCCAGCTCACCGTCTGCGGCTCTAGCTGAAGCTTTCTTT CASSPSAALAEAFF
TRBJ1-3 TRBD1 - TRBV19 TGTGCCAGTAGTACCACAGGGGGTACTGGAAACACCATATATTTT CASSTTGGTGNTIYF
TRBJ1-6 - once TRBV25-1 TGTGCCAGCAGTGAAGAGGGGGGGTCACCCCTCCACTTT CASSEEGGSPLHF
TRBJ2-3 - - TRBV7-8 TGTGCCAGCAGCCGTTCAGATACGCAGTATTTT CASSRSDTQYF
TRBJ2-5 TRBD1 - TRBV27 TGTGCCAGCAGTCTAGGACAGGGGGCGGAGACCCAGTACTTC CASSLGQGAETQYF
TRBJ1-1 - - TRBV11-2 TGTGCCAGCAGCTTAGCTTCCTCCCCCGCTGAAGCTTTCTTT CASSLASSPAEAFF
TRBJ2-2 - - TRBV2 TGTGCCAGCAGTGTATCAAGCACAGGCGGGGAGCTGTTTTTT CASSVSSTGGELFF
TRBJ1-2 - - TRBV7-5 TGTGTCAGAAGCTTAGGGCGGGGAAACTATGGCTACACCTTC CVRSLGRGNYGYTF
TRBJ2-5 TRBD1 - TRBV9 TGTGCCAGCAGCGTGGCCGGGACAGGGAGTTCAGAGACCCAGTACTTC CASSVAGTGSSETQYF
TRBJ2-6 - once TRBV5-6 TGTGCCAGCAGCATATCTGGGGCCAACGGCCTGACTTTC CASSISGANGLTF
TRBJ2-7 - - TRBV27 TGTGCCAGCAGTTTAACAACCCCCTACGAGCAGTACTTC CASSLTTPYEQYF
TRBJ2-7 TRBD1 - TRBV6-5 TGTGCCAGCGGGCGCCCGGACAGGGCCTACGAGCAGTACTTC CASGRPDRAYEQYF
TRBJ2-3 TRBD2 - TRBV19 TGTGCCAGTAGTCCCCGACTAGCGGGGGGGTGGAGCACAGATACGCAGTATTTT CASSPRLAGGWSTDTQYF
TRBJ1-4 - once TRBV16 TGTGCCAGCAGCCAATCTCGGGGGGGAACTAATGAAAAACTGTTTTTT CASSQSRGGTNEKLFF
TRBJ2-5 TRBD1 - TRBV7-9 TGTGCCAGCAGCTTGATTATGGGAATCACAGGGGTCCCACAAGAGACCCAGTACTTC CASSLIMGITGVPQETQYF
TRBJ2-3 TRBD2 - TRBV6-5 TGTGCCAGCTACGAGGCGGCGGGAGGTACGCAGTATTTT CASYEAAGGTQYF
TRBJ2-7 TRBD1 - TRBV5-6 TGTGCCAGCAGCTCCGGGACAGGATCCACCTACGAGCAGTACTTC CASSSGTGSTYEQYF
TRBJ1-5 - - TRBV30 TGTGCCTGGAGACGGAACGGGAATCAGCCCCAGCATTTT CAWRRNGNQPQHF
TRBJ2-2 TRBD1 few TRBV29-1 TGCAGCGTTTCCCCTTGGCAGGGGGCTACCGGGGAGCTGTTTTTT CSVSPWQGATGELFF
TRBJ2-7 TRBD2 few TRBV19 TGTGCCAGTAGTTTTTCTAGCGGAACCTACGAGCAGTACTTC CASSFSSGTYEQYF
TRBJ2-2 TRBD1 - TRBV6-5 TGTGCCAGCAGTTACGGCACAGGGGTCTCCGGGGAGCTGTTTTTT CASSYGTGVSGELFF
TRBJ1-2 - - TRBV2 TGTGCCAGCAGTGGTCGGGGAGGACTCTGGGGAGGCTACACCTTC CASSGRGGLWGGYTF
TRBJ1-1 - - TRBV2 TGTGCCAGCAGTGAAGGCAGGGTTACTGAAGCTTTCTTT CASSEGRVTEAFF
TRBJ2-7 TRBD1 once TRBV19 TGTGCCAGTAGTCCCGGACAGGGTTTTTCCTACGAGCAGTACTTC CASSPGQGFSYEQYF
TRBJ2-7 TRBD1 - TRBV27 TGTGCCAGCAGGACAGGGGCTTATAACCCACTACAGCAGTACTTC CASRTGAYNPLQQYF
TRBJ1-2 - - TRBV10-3 TGTGCCACCGTACAGGGAGACGGCTATGGCTACACCTTC CATVQGDGYGYTF
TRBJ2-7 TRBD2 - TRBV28 TGTGCCAGCAGTTTATTCGGCGGGGGGGCCCCCTACGAGCAGTACTTC CASSLFGGGAPYEQYF